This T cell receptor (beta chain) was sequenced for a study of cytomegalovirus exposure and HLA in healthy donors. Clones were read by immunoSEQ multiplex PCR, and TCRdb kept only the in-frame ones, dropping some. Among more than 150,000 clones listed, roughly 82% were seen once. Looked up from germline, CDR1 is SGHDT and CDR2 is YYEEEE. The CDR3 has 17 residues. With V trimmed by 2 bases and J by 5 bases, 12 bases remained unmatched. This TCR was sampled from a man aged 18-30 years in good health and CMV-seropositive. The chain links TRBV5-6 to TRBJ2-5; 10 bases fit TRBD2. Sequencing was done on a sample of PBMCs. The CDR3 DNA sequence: TGTGCCAGCAGCTTAGGGCTAGCGGGAGAATTGGGGGAGACCCAGTACTTC. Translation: CASSLGLAGELGETQYF.